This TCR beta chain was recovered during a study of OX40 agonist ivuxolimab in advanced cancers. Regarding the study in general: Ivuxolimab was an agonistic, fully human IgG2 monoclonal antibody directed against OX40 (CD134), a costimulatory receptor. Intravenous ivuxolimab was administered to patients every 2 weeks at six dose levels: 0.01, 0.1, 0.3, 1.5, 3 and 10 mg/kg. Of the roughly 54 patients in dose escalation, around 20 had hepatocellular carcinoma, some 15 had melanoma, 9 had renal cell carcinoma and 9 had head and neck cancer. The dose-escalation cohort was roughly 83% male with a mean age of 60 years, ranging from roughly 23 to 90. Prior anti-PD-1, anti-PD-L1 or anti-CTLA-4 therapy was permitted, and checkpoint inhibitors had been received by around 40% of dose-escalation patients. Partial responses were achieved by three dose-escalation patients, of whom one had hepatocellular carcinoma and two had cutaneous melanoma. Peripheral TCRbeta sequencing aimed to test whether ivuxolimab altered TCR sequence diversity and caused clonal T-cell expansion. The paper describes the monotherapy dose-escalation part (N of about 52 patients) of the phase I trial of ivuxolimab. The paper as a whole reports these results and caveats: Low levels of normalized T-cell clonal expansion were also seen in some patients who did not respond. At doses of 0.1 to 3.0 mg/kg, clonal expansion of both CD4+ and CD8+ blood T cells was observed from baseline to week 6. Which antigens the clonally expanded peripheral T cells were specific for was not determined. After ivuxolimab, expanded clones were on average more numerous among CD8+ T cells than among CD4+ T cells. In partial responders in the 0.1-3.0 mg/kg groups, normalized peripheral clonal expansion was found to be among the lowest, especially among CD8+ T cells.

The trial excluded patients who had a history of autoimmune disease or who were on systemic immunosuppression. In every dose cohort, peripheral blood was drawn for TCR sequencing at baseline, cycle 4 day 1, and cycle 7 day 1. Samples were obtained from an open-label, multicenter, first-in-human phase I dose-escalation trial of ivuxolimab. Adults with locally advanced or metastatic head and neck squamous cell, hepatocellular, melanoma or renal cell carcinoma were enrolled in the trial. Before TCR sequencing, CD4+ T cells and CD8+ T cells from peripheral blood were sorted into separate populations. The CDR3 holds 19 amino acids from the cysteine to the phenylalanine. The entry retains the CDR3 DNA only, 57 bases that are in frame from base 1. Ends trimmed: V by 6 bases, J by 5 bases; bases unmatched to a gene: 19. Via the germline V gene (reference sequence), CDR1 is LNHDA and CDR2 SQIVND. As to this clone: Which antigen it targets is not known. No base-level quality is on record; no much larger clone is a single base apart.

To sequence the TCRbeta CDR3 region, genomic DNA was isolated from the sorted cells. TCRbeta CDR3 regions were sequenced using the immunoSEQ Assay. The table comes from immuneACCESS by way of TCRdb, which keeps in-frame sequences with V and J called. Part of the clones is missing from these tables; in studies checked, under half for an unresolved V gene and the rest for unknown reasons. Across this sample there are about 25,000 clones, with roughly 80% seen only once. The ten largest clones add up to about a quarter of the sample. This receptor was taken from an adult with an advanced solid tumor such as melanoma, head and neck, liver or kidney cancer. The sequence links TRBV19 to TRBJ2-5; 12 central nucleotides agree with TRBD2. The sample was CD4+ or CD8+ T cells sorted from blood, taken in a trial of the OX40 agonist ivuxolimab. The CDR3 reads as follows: CASSQRLAGEIPRWETQYF. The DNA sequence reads TGTGCCAGTAGCCAACGACTAGCGGGGGAAATACCAAGGTGGGAGACCCAGTACTTC.